Listed below are T cell receptor beta chains from one sample, sequenced in a study of blood T cell repertoires in COVID-19. Profiling relied on immunoSEQ multiplex PCR, and the TCRdb table lists in-frame clones only, not all of them. The table lists about 170,000 clones, approximately 86% of them singletons. Sequenced material: peripheral blood. These receptors all come from a man in his 70s with acute or convalescent COVID-19. CDR3s include the opening cysteine and the closing phenylalanine or tryptophan. The D gene is left open where the match is weak. Size is stated for part of the rows, as once, few or many counts, or as a class when the clone is expanded.

d_gene | abundance | j_gene | v_gene | CDR3nt | CDR3aa
TRBD1 | - | TRBJ2-2 | TRBV5-1 | TGCGCCAGCAGATTCCCCTCGACAGGGAACAAAGAACACGGGGAGCTGTTTTTT | CASRFPSTGNKEHGELFF
TRBD2 | - | TRBJ2-3 | TRBV4-2 | TGTGCCAGCAGCCAAGAAAACCCCACTAGCGGAAGCACAGATACGCAGTATTTT | CASSQENPTSGSTDTQYF
- | - | TRBJ2-3 | TRBV5-1 | TGCGCCAGCAGCATACGACAGGCTAGCACAGATACGCAGTATTTT | CASSIRQASTDTQYF
- | - | TRBJ2-7 | TRBV21-1 | TGTGCCAGCGACGCGGACAGGATCTCCTACGAGCAGTACTTC | CASDADRISYEQYF
- | - | TRBJ2-5 | TRBV5-4 | TGTGCCAGCAGCTTACCTGAGGGCTGGGAGACCCAGTACTTC | CASSLPEGWETQYF
- | - | TRBJ1-5 | TRBV21-1 | TGTGCCAGCAGCAAGGGGGACAGGGATCAGCCCCAGCATTTT | CASSKGDRDQPQHF
TRBD1 | - | TRBJ2-3 | TRBV2 | TGTGCCAGCAGTGACCGGACAGGGACAGATACGCAGTATTTT | CASSDRTGTDTQYF
- | - | TRBJ2-2 | TRBV6-6 | TGTGCCAGCGTACCACAGGCCGGCGGCGGGGAGCTGTTTTTT | CASVPQAGGGELFF
- | - | TRBJ2-7 | TRBV4-1 | TGCGCCAGCAGCCAAGACAGGTTGTGGGACGAGCAGTACTTC | CASSQDRLWDEQYF
- | - | TRBJ1-5 | TRBV28 | TGTGCCAGCAGGGGAGGCAATCAGCCCCAGCATTTT | CASRGGNQPQHF
- | - | TRBJ2-5 | TRBV7-9 | TGTGCCAGCACCCTAGGAGGGGCGACGGAGACCCAGTACTTC | CASTLGGATETQYF
TRBD2 | - | TRBJ2-3 | TRBV27 | TGTGCCAGCAGCCCTCTCGGGGGGGCCCCAGATACGCAGTATTTT | CASSPLGGAPDTQYF
- | few | TRBJ1-2 | TRBV5-4 | TGTGCCAGCAGCCCGGACAGCACCTATGGCTACACCTTC | CASSPDSTYGYTF
TRBD1 | - | TRBJ2-7 | TRBV28 | TGTGCCAGCAGCGAGACAGGGTCTCGCTACGAGCAGTACTTC | CASSETGSRYEQYF
- | - | TRBJ1-1 | TRBV10-1 | TGCGCCAGCAGTGAGTATCAGGGATTCATGAACACTGAAGCTTTCTTT | CASSEYQGFMNTEAFF
- | - | TRBJ1-5 | TRBV7-8 | TGTGCCAGCAGCTTCCAGGGAGGTATTCAGCCCCAGCATTTT | CASSFQGGIQPQHF
- | - | TRBJ1-2 | TRBV5-1 | TGCGCCAGCAGCGCCGCGGGCTTCGGGAACTATGGCTACACCTTC | CASSAAGFGNYGYTF
TRBD1 | - | TRBJ1-2 | TRBV20-1 | TGCAGTGCTAGTTCGGGACAGGGGAACTATGGCTACACCTTC | CSASSGQGNYGYTF
- | - | TRBJ2-3 | TRBV6-1 | TGTGCCAGCAGTGAAGTGGGGGCCGTAGATACGCAGTATTTT | CASSEVGAVDTQYF
- | - | TRBJ1-1 | TRBV3-1/TRBV3-2 | TGTGCCAGCAGCCCCCGTCCCGGCACTGAAGCTTTCTTT | CASSPRPGTEAFF
TRBD1 | - | TRBJ1-2 | TRBV6-1 | TGTGCCAGCAGTGAGACAGGGATAGGTGGCTACACCTTC | CASSETGIGGYTF
- | - | TRBJ1-4 | TRBV5-5 | TGTGCCAGCTCGCCCATTACAGGCGCAAATGAAAAACTGTTTTTT | CASSPITGANEKLFF
TRBD1 | - | TRBJ2-7 | TRBV4-1 | TGCGCCAGCAGCCAGGGACAGGGGAGTCCCTACGAGCAGTACTTC | CASSQGQGSPYEQYF
- | - | TRBJ2-5 | TRBV20-1 | TGCAGTGCTAGTGTGGGCTTCCAAGAGACCCAGTACTTC | CSASVGFQETQYF
- | - | TRBJ1-6 | TRBV28 | TGTGCCAGCAGTCCAATTGGTTTAGATTCACCCCTCCACTTT | CASSPIGLDSPLHF
TRBD2 | - | TRBJ2-1 | TRBV7-9 | TGTGCCAGCAGCTGGACTATGCGGGGGGACAATGAGCAGTTCTTC | CASSWTMRGDNEQFF
TRBD1 | - | TRBJ1-2 | TRBV4-1 | TGCGCCAGCAGCCCCACTGGGACAGGTAGGATTCACTATGGCTACACCTTC | CASSPTGTGRIHYGYTF
- | - | TRBJ1-3 | TRBV7-8 | TGTGCCAGCAGCCAAGAAGAAGTTCGCGGCACCATATATTTT | CASSQEEVRGTIYF
- | few | TRBJ1-1 | TRBV29-1 | TGCAGCGCCTCTGGGAGGGGCGGCACTGAAGCTTTCTTT | CSASGRGGTEAFF
TRBD1 | - | TRBJ2-5 | TRBV30 | TGTGCCTGGAGTGTACAGGGGGAGACCCAGTACTTC | CAWSVQGETQYF
TRBD2 | - | TRBJ2-3 | TRBV6-6 | TGTGCCAGCAGTTATAGCGGGAACCAGTACAAGGCGCAGTATTTT | CASSYSGNQYKAQYF
- | - | TRBJ2-2 | TRBV28 | TGTGCCACACTTCGGGGGATGAGTAACACCGGGGAGCTGTTTTTT | CATLRGMSNTGELFF
- | - | TRBJ2-1 | TRBV14 | TGTGCCAGCGGTAGCGGCGGTTCCTACAATGAGCAGTTCTTC | CASGSGGSYNEQFF
- | - | TRBJ1-1 | TRBV18 | TGTGCCAGCTCACCACCGGAGGGTCGCCCTCTTAACACTGAAGCTTTCTTT | CASSPPEGRPLNTEAFF
- | - | TRBJ2-2 | TRBV7-3 | TGTGCCAGCAGCTCCCCTCCCACCGGGGAGCTGTTTTTT | CASSSPPTGELFF
TRBD2 | - | TRBJ2-1 | TRBV5-1 | TGCGCCAGCAGCCCTCTAGCGGGAGTTAATGAGCAGTTCTTC | CASSPLAGVNEQFF
- | - | TRBJ2-3 | TRBV5-4 | TGTGCCAGCAGCCGCGGGACAGCCTTTAATACGCAGTATTTT | CASSRGTAFNTQYF
- | - | TRBJ1-1 | TRBV27 | TGTGCCAGCAGTCCCTTCTCGAACACTGAAGCTTTCTTT | CASSPFSNTEAFF
- | - | TRBJ2-1 | TRBV11-2 | TGTGCCAGCAGCTTGCGGGCGACGTACAATGAGCAGTTCTTC | CASSLRATYNEQFF
- | - | TRBJ1-1 | TRBV20-1 | TGCAGTGCTCCACAGGGAGTAGGAGCTTTCTTT | CSAPQGVGAFF
- | - | TRBJ1-2 | TRBV28 | TGTGCCAGCAGCTCCCCTTATGAGGGCTGGTATGGCTACACCTTC | CASSSPYEGWYGYTF
- | - | TRBJ1-1 | TRBV5-4 | TGTGCCAGCAGCCCCCGGGGGGGCCAACAGGGTATCACTGAAGCTTTCTTT | CASSPRGGQQGITEAFF
TRBD1 | - | TRBJ1-6 | TRBV13 | TGTGCCAGCAGCTTTGGACAGGGGGATTCACCCCTCCACTTT | CASSFGQGDSPLHF
- | - | TRBJ2-3 | TRBV5-1 | TGCGCCAGCAGCTCAGGCCCCACAGATACGCAGTATTTT | CASSSGPTDTQYF
- | - | TRBJ2-7 | TRBV2 | TGTGCCAGCGGAGGGGAGGCCGCCGGGTCCTACGAGCAGTACTTC | CASGGEAAGSYEQYF
- | once | TRBJ2-1 | TRBV7-3 | TGTGCCAGCAGCTTAAGGTCTCGGAATGAGCAGTTCTTC | CASSLRSRNEQFF
- | - | TRBJ2-2 | TRBV30 | TGTGCCTGGAGTGTAATCGGGGTCAACACCGGGGAGCTGTTTTTT | CAWSVIGVNTGELFF
TRBD1 | once | TRBJ2-3 | TRBV2 | TGTGCCAGCAGTGTGGACAGGGGGACTAGCACAGATACGCAGTATTTT | CASSVDRGTSTDTQYF
- | - | TRBJ1-1 | TRBV10-2 | TGCGCCAGCGTGAGGCTTGGCACTGAAGCTTTCTTT | CASVRLGTEAFF
- | - | TRBJ1-6 | TRBV27 | TGTGCCAGCAGTTTATCGTTAGGGGCAAGCTCCTATAATTCACCCCTCCACTTT | CASSLSLGASSYNSPLHF
TRBD1 | few | TRBJ1-5 | TRBV13 | TGTGCCAGCATCCTTCGAAGAGCCCGAACAGGGGGAGGTGTTTATCAGCCCCAGCATTTT | CASILRRARTGGGVYQPQHF
TRBD2 | - | TRBJ2-3 | TRBV5-1 | TGCGCCAGCAGCTTATGGACTAGCGGGAGGAGAGATACGCAGTATTTT | CASSLWTSGRRDTQYF
TRBD1 | - | TRBJ2-1 | TRBV9 | TGTGCCAGCAGCGCGGGACAGGGGGCGTATGAGCAGTTCTTC | CASSAGQGAYEQFF
TRBD2 | - | TRBJ2-3 | TRBV7-3 | TGTGCCAGCAGCTTAGGGGCAGCGGGGGACACAGATACGCAGTATTTT | CASSLGAAGDTDTQYF
TRBD1 | few | TRBJ2-7 | TRBV29-1 | TGCAGCGTCAACAGGGGCGACGAGCAGTACTTC | CSVNRGDEQYF
- | - | TRBJ1-2 | TRBV6-5 | TGTGCCAGCAGGCCGCAACCGGGAGCTAACTATGGCTACACCTTC | CASRPQPGANYGYTF
- | - | TRBJ1-2 | TRBV5-1 | TGCGCCAGCAGCTTGGGGCAGGGCCCCTATGGCTACACCTTC | CASSLGQGPYGYTF